What follows is one TCR beta chain and its context. Its antigen remains unidentified. RNA transcripts were the template for amplifying TCR beta CDR3 regions. Researchers ran a first-round RT-PCR on the TCR CDR3 using the HTBI primer set. TCRdb processed the multiplex PCR reads anew with MiXCR; each CDR3 protein has one entry. The sample comprises about 380,000 distinct CDR3 sequences, under 20% of which are singletons, and 35% to 45% rests with the top ten. This CDR3 spans 15 amino acids. V lost 6 bases and J lost 9, with 21 bases in between. CDR1 and CDR2 from the germline V gene are SGHAT and FQNNGV. The sample is drawn from a study of T cells in Graves' hyperthyroidism and ophthalmopathy. Whole-study results and caveats: Most clonotypes that expanded in the thyroid above 0.001 also showed up in blood.

The sample comprised blood. V gene TRBV11-2 combines with J gene TRBJ2-1, with D possibly TRBD1 on 6 matching bases. The sequence derives from a man younger than 35 with Graves' ophthalmopathy. Written as DNA, the CDR3 is TGTGCCAGCAGATATCTGGGACATCTTTTAGGTGAGCAGTTCTTC. This gives the protein CASRYLGHLLGEQFF.